The 4 T cell receptor beta chains below come from one sample, sequenced in a study of shared clonotypes between healthy human individuals. TCRdb's table, derived via immunoSEQ multiplex PCR, lists solely in-frame clones and lacks some. The table lists around 700,000 clones, 90% to 95% of them singletons. Positively selected for CCR7, the CD45RO-negative cells used as naive CD8 cells excluded terminally differentiated effector memory CD45RA+ cells. The sequencing sample was made of naive CD8+ T cells sorted from blood. The receptors were gathered from a man aged 30 to 39 in good health.

This rearrangement joins TRBV10-1 to TRBJ2-5; the D is unclear. The V and J ends lost 3 bases and 7 bases respectively, with 15 bases between them. Germline assignment: CDR1 WNHNN and CDR2 SYGVQD (reference sequence). There are 14 residues in the CDR3. The CDR3 loop reads CASSESARMGTQYF. The CDR3 DNA reads as TGCGCCAGCAGTGAAAGTGCGCGGATGGGGACCCAGTACTTC.

Details on this clone: This same CDR3 is encoded by further DNA sequences in the sample. CDR3 bases: TGTGCCAGCGGGGAGCCCCAGCATTTT. It is translated as CASGEPQHF. The chain joins TRBV9 to TRBJ1-5; D is ambiguous. The V and J ends lost 7 bases and 8 bases respectively, with 4 bases between them. The germline CDR1 and CDR2 sequences are SGDLS and YYNGEE. The CDR3 has 9 amino acids. Variable domain in full (rest from reference TRBV9 and TRBJ1-5): DSGVTQTPKHLITATGQRVTLRCSPRSGDLSVYWYQQSLDQGLQFLIQYYNGEERAKGNILERFSAQQFPDLHSELNLSSLELGDSALYFCASGEPQHFGDGTRLSIL.

The chain carries TRBV29-1 and TRBJ2-6, with TRBD1 matching over 7 bases. Per germline, CDR1 SQVTM and CDR2 ANQGSEA. The CDR3 is made up of 17 amino acids. Trimming at V came to 7 bases and at J to 0 bases, leaving 12 bases not matched to a gene. The CDR3 nucleotides read TGCAGCGACCTGACCTGGGACAGCCGCTCTGGGGCCAACGTCCTGACTTTC. This codes for CSDLTWDSRSGANVLTF. Complete variable domain (other parts from reference TRBV29-1 and TRBJ2-6): SAVISQKPSRDICQRGTSLTIQCQVDSQVTMMFWYRQQPGQSLTLIATANQGSEATYESGFVIDKFPISRPNLTFSTLTVSNMSPEDSSIYLCSDLTWDSRSGANVLTFGAGSRLTVL.

This sequence joins TRBV7-9 and TRBJ1-4; no clear D. CDR1 is SEHNR and CDR2 is FQNEAQ in the germline V gene (reference sequence). The CDR3 is made up of 12 amino acids. The V gene lost 1 base and the J gene lost 11 bases, with 8 bases spanning the gap. The CDR3 here is CASSLDPTKLFF. CDR3 DNA sequence: TGTGCCAGCAGCTTAGATCCGACTAAACTGTTTTTT.